This section outlines one T cell receptor beta chain sequence together with its context. The antigen remains unidentified. Ahead of sequencing, the ViraFEST assay grew antigen-specific CD4+ T cells using viral peptide pools. After less than 11 days in culture, the CD4+ T cells were isolated. The person had a PCR-confirmed SARS-CoV-2 infection during March to December 2020. Every well got over 1.5 million PBMC, which were grown with around 10 IU/ml IL-2 and 8.5 to 10 ug/ml peptides. Germline CDR1 reads LNHDA; CDR2 reads SQIVND (reference sequence). The CDR3 has 14 residues. V trimming: 5 bases; J trimming: 7 bases; junction bases outside the gene matches: 8. The data were obtained in a study of vaccination effects on CD4 cells after COVID-19. In the study overall: Two-dose BNT162b2 or mRNA-1273 vaccination was given to participants. A couple of convalescent patients gave samples 16 days and one week before vaccination. Findings of the study overall: Clones induced by infection and by vaccine showed marked clonal contraction late after vaccination.

TCRdb's table, derived via immunoSEQ multiplex PCR, lists solely in-frame clones and lacks some. Of more than 45,000 clones in the sample, around three quarters were seen once. The TCR originated in a human donor who had a prior SARS-CoV-2 infection. The sequences come from CD4+ T cells from PBMCs cultured with HIV peptides, collected before COVID-19 vaccination. Subset in this sample: HIV-1 Nef peptide pool negative control/reference culture. The chain recombines TRBV19 with TRBJ1-5, with 7 nucleotides matching TRBD1. CDR3 bases: TGTGCCAGTAGTCCCCGGGACAGCTGGCAGCCCCAGCATTTT. Translated, it gives CASSPRDSWQPQHF.